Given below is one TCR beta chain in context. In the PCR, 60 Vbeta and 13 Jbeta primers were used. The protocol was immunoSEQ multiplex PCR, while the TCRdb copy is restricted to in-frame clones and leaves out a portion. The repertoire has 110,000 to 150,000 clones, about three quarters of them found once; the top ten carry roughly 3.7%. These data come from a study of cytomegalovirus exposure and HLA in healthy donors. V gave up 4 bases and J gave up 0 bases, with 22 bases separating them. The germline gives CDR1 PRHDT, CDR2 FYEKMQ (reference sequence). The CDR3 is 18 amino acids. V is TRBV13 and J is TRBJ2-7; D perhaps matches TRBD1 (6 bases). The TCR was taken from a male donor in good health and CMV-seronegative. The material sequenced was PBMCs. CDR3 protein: CASSSKGLGQISSYEQYF. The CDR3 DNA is TGTGCCAGCAGCTCCAAAGGACTCGGACAGATCAGCTCCTACGAGCAGTACTTC.